The sequence of this T cell receptor beta chain was determined in a study of cytomegalovirus exposure and HLA in healthy donors. Study context: Among about 179 million T cells, an earlier analysis found approximately 110 million unique TCR beta sequences.

Overall study results and limits: Three CMV-associated chains were confirmed in vitro to be specific for CMV antigens. Prior analysis indicated that the majority of TCR beta V segments exhibited productivity approximately 87% or approximately 30% of the time.

CDR3 length equals 14 residues. V gave up 6 bases and J gave up 7 bases, with 13 bases separating them. Germline V gives CDR1 SNHLY, CDR2 FYNNEI. Vbeta (60) and Jbeta (13) primers were used in the PCR. Measured with immunoSEQ multiplex PCR; TCRdb has only the in-frame clones, and not every one. The sample includes 280,000 or so clones, around nine tenths of them seen just once. Remarks on this clone: The target antigen is unknown.

The chain couples TRBV2 to TRBJ1-6; D gene unclear. The specimen was PBMCs. The clonotype comes from a woman aged 18-35 years in good health and CMV-seronegative. Here the CDR3 reads CASRARAWNSPLHF. The DNA of the CDR3 is TGTGCCAGCAGAGCGAGGGCCTGGAATTCACCCCTCCACTTT. Full variable domain (missing parts from reference TRBV2 and TRBJ1-6): EPEVTQTPSHQVTQMGQEVILRCVPISNHLYFYWYRQILGQKVEFLVSFYNNEISEKSEIFDDQFSVERPDGSNFTLKIRSTKLEDSAMYFCASRARAWNSPLHFGNGTRLTVT.